A single sample is the source of the 24 T cell receptor beta chains below, sequenced in a study of T cell responses to AZD1222 COVID-19 vaccine (dated by TCRdb to about 2021). Reading the label with the study, this specimen's time point is: baseline before first vaccination. The library was obtained by the immunoSEQ multiplex PCR assay. This immuneACCESS table, as held by TCRdb, lists in-frame sequences with V and J called but not all clones. Of the missing ones, under half trace to an unresolved V gene in checked studies; the others have no known cause. The sample table contains 70,000 to 95,000 clones; only one count was recorded for roughly 90% of them. Together, the top ten hold under 5% of the sample. This sample comprised peripheral blood, obtained on day 0 of AZD1222 vaccination. The receptors derive from an adult in good health.

V and J are TRBV9 and TRBJ1-1, with TRBD1 matching 7 bases. Germline lookup yields CDR1 SGDLS and CDR2 YYNGEE. Trimming removed 0 bases from V and 8 bases from J; junction bases left unmatched: 7. The CDR3 extends over 14 amino acids. The DNA of the CDR3 is TGTGCCAGCAGCGTAGCTACGATGGGACAGGAAGCTTTCTTT. This gives the protein CASSVATMGQEAFF.

The V gene is TRBV2, the J gene TRBJ1-2; D gene ambiguous. The V gene's germline CDR1 is SNHLY and CDR2 FYNNEI. The CDR3 extends over 15 amino acids. Trimming took 6 bases from V and 3 from J, leaving 17 bases between them. The CDR3 spells CASSHYLLRDYGYTF. The CDR3 nucleotides read TGTGCCAGCAGCCATTACCTCCTGAGGGACTATGGCTACACCTTC.

The chain combines TRBV19 with TRBJ2-3; D is unresolved. V gave up 6 bases and J gave up 1 base, with 8 bases separating them. The germline V gene encodes CDR1 LNHDA and CDR2 SQIVND (reference sequence). The CDR3 runs 13 residues. The CDR3 protein is CASRNGGTDTQYF. The CDR3 nucleotides read TGTGCCAGTAGAAACGGTGGCACAGATACGCAGTATTTT.

A single count supports this clone. This chain joins TRBV2 and TRBJ2-1; a possible D gene is TRBD2 (5 bases). CDR1 SNHLY and CDR2 FYNNEI come from the germline V gene. Trimming took 3 bases from V and 7 from J, leaving 10 bases between them. The CDR3 has 13 amino acids. The CDR3 DNA is TGTGCCAGCAGTGATGGACTGGCAAATGAGCAGTTCTTC. Protein product: CASSDGLANEQFF.

This clone was recorded a few times. This sequence joins TRBV5-6 and TRBJ1-3, with a weak D call TRBD1 (5 bases). The ends were cut back, 3 bases at V and 10 bases at J, with 14 bases in the middle. CDR3 length equals 13 residues. Germline V lookup: CDR1 SGHDT, CDR2 YYEEEE. CDR3 DNA: TGTGCCAGCAGCTGGGGAGCGGGGGGAACCATATATTTT. Translated: CASSWGAGGTIYF.

The chain carries TRBV11-2 and TRBJ1-6, with a possible D match to TRBD1 (5 bases). V was trimmed by 0 bases and J by 0 bases, leaving 9 bases between them. The CDR3 is made up of 17 amino acids. Germline V lookup: CDR1 SGHAT, CDR2 FQNNGV. This chain's CDR3 is CASSLDWGSSYNSPLHF. CDR3 nucleotides: TGTGCCAGCAGCTTAGATTGGGGGAGCTCCTATAATTCACCCCTCCACTTT.

V is TRBV30 and J is TRBJ2-7; D possibly matches TRBD1 or TRBD2 (5 bases each). The CDR3 extends over 14 amino acids. Trimming shortened V by 4 bases and J by 6 bases, and 19 bases separated the two germline ends. Germline CDR1 reads GTSNPN; CDR2 reads SVGIG (reference sequence). CDR3 bases: TGTGCCTGGAACCCAAAAGAGGGGTACGGCGAGCAGTACTTC. Encoded protein: CAWNPKEGYGEQYF.

The chain uses TRBV19 and TRBJ2-2; D is unresolved. The length of the CDR3 is 15 residues. Trimming removed 5 bases at V and 4 bases at J, with 14 bases between. Germline CDR1 is LNHDA and CDR2 is SQIVND (reference sequence). CDR3: CASSLRRQPTGELFF. The CDR3 nucleotides read TGTGCCAGTAGTTTAAGGCGGCAGCCCACCGGGGAGCTGTTTTTT.

The V gene is TRBV19, the J gene TRBJ1-1, with D possibly matching TRBD1 (6 bases). Trimming stripped 2 bases from V and 2 bases from J, with 9 bases between. Germline V gene lookup returns CDR1 LNHDA and CDR2 SQIVND (reference sequence). The CDR3 loop spans 14 amino acids. This chain's CDR3 is CASSITGGNTEAFF. For the CDR3, the DNA is TGTGCCAGTAGTATAACCGGGGGCAACACTGAAGCTTTCTTT.

This sequence joins TRBV2 and TRBJ2-5; D might be TRBD1 (5 bases). CDR1 is SNHLY, CDR2 FYNNEI, per germline. The CDR3 runs 12 residues. Trimming stripped 6 bases from V and 0 bases from J, with 5 bases between. This CDR3 reads CASRTDQETQYF. Written as DNA, the CDR3 is TGTGCCAGCAGGACAGACCAAGAGACCCAGTACTTC.

The chain uses TRBV2 and TRBJ1-6; tentative D call: TRBD1 (5 bases). Germline V gene lookup returns CDR1 SNHLY and CDR2 FYNNEI. V was shortened by 5 bases and J by 5 bases, with 10 bases between the two germline ends. The CDR3 runs to 14 residues. CDR3 sequence reads: CASSTGTDNSPLHF. The CDR3 nucleotides are TGTGCCAGCAGTACCGGGACTGATAATTCACCCCTCCACTTT.

The chain combines TRBV4-1 with TRBJ1-2; TRBD1 might be the D (6 bases). CDR1 is MGHRA, CDR2 YSYEKL, per germline. Trimming took 0 bases from V and 0 from J, leaving 8 bases between them. CDR3 length: 15 residues. The CDR3 nucleotides read TGCGCCAGCAGCCAAGAGGGACACCCTAACTATGGCTACACCTTC. It encodes CASSQEGHPNYGYTF.

This chain links TRBV6-5 with TRBJ2-5, with TRBD2 identical over 9 bases. This CDR3 comprises 15 residues. Trimming took 6 bases from V and 3 from J; bases not matched to a gene: 8. The germline CDR1 and CDR2 sequences are MNHEY and SVGAGI. The CDR3 DNA is TGTGCCAGCAGGACCTTGGCGGGGGGGAAAGAGACCCAGTACTTC. It specifies CASRTLAGGKETQYF.

The chain joins TRBV6-5 to TRBJ1-4; D is undetermined. The germline gives CDR1 MNHEY, CDR2 SVGAGI. The ends were cut back, 6 bases at V and 0 bases at J, with 8 bases in the middle. The CDR3 runs 14 residues. The DNA for the CDR3 is TGTGCCAGCAGCCGGACGGCAACTAATGAAAAACTGTTTTTT. It is translated as CASSRTATNEKLFF.

The chain uses TRBV12-3 or TRBV12-4 and TRBJ2-7, with D maybe TRBD1 (6 bases). V lost 5 bases to trimming and J lost 6 bases, with 14 bases between them. The CDR3 sequence is 13 residues long. The CDR3 region is CASSRDRTAEQYF. The CDR3 region has the DNA TGTGCCAGCAGTCGAGACAGGACTGCCGAGCAGTACTTC.

This sequence joins TRBV28 and TRBJ2-5; D is unresolved. Germline V gives CDR1 MDHEN, CDR2 SYDVKM. Trimming removed 2 bases at V and 6 bases at J, with 13 bases between. The CDR3 totals 14 residues. The CDR3 DNA reads TGTGCCAGCAGTTTACTGGGAACAGACCAGACCCAGTACTTC. Translated: CASSLLGTDQTQYF. The full variable domain, completed using reference TRBV28 and TRBJ2-5, is DVKVTQSSRYLVKRTGEKVFLECVQDMDHENMFWYRQDPGLGLRLIYFSYDVKMKEKGDIPEGYSVSREKKERFSLILESASTNQTSMYLCASSLLGTDQTQYFGPGTRLLVL.

This sequence joins TRBV19 and TRBJ1-2; D not resolved. The CDR3 has 14 residues. Per the germline V gene, CDR1 is LNHDA and CDR2 is SQIVND (reference sequence). V was clipped by 3 bases and J by 3 bases, with 11 bases between them. CDR3: CASSMLGIDYGYTF. The CDR3 DNA follows: TGTGCCAGTAGTATGCTGGGCATCGACTATGGCTACACCTTC.

The CDR3 region has the DNA TGTGCCGGGGGGACAGGGCAAGGCTACACCTTC. Amino acid sequence: CAGGTGQGYTF. The chain links TRBV12-3 or TRBV12-4 to TRBJ1-2; 9 positions match TRBD1. CDR3 size: 11 residues. V lost 11 bases, J lost 8 bases, and 6 bases stayed unmatched.

V gene TRBV5-6 combines with J gene TRBJ1-2; the D gene is possibly TRBD1 (6 bases). V was pared by 4 bases and J by 4 bases, with 14 bases between. This CDR3 has 14 residues. Germline values: CDR1 SGHDT, CDR2 YYEEEE. The CDR3 protein is CASSPQTGFYGYTF. The CDR3 DNA sequence: TGTGCCAGCAGCCCTCAGACAGGATTCTATGGCTACACCTTC.

CDR3 sequence reads: CASSLGQGTYEEQYF. The CDR3 DNA follows: TGTGCCAGCTCACTCGGACAGGGGACCTACGAGGAGCAGTACTTC. The chain links TRBV18 to TRBJ2-7; TRBD1 matches at 9 bases. The germline CDR1 and CDR2 sequences are KGHSH and LQKENI. The CDR3 spans 15 residues. V lost 4 bases and J lost 7; bases outside the gene matches: 11.

The chain has TRBV6-4 and TRBJ1-1, with D possibly TRBD1 on 5 matching bases. The V end was cut by 6 bases, the J end by 3 bases, with 14 bases between. The CDR3 is 14 amino acids. CDR1 MRHNA and CDR2 SNTAGT come from the germline V gene. The CDR3 region has the DNA TGTGCCAGCAGGCTTCAGGGAGAGGACACTGAAGCTTTCTTT. Its protein is CASRLQGEDTEAFF.

J is TRBJ2-3 and V is TRBV7-3; D is ambiguous. CDR1 and CDR2 from the germline V gene are SGHTA and FQGTGA. The CDR3 covers 13 residues. Trimming took off 4 bases at V and 6 bases at J, with 11 bases between the two ends. The CDR3: CASSSDLGDTQYF. CDR3 nucleotide sequence: TGTGCCAGCAGCTCAGATCTTGGCGATACGCAGTATTTT.

The chain employs TRBV5-4 and TRBJ1-2; D not certain. The CDR3 is 16 residues long. Germline-derived CDR1 and CDR2 are SGHNT and YYREEE (reference sequence). V lost 4 bases and J 4 bases, leaving 20 bases between the germline ends. CDR3: CASSQNAPYGLYGYTF. The DNA for the CDR3 is TGTGCCAGCAGCCAAAACGCCCCGTATGGTCTCTATGGCTACACCTTC.

The V call is TRBV5-4, the J call TRBJ1-2; D is possibly TRBD1 (5 bases). V gave up 2 bases and J gave up 4 bases, with 9 bases separating them. The CDR3 has 13 amino acids. Germline V gene data show CDR1 as SGHNT and CDR2 as YYREEE (reference sequence). For the CDR3, the DNA is TGTGCCAGCAGCTTTGGACATTCCTATGGCTACACCTTC. Protein product: CASSFGHSYGYTF.